This entry lists 28 T cell receptor beta chains sequenced from one sample in a study of blood T cell repertoires in COVID-19. Sequencing used immunoSEQ multiplex PCR; TCRdb keeps in-frame clones, though not all of them. The sample holds under 250,000 clones, more than 75% seen once. The specimen sequenced was peripheral blood. These receptor sequences come from an elderly man with acute or convalescent COVID-19.

The sample holds a few counts of this clone. The chain carries TRBV12-3 or TRBV12-4 and TRBJ1-4; D is unclear. V gave up 4 bases and J gave up 8 bases, with 11 bases separating them. There are 13 residues in the CDR3. CDR3 nucleotides: TGTGCCAGCAGTTGGGGAGACCAAGAAAAACTGTTTTTT. The encoded protein is CASSWGDQEKLFF.

The gene calls are TRBV15 and TRBJ1-1; possibly TRBD1 for D (6 bases). Germline CDR1 and CDR2: LNHNV and YYDKDF (reference sequence). Trimming took off 3 bases at V and 0 bases at J, with 14 bases between the two ends. The CDR3 has 16 amino acids. The CDR3 sequence is CATSRGAGLMNTEAFF. DNA for the CDR3: TGTGCCACCAGCAGGGGGGCTGGCCTCATGAACACTGAAGCTTTCTTT.

V gene TRBV6-5 combines with J gene TRBJ1-5; 7 bases are shared with TRBD1. CDR1 and CDR2 (germline): MNHEY, SVGAGI. V shed 5 bases, J shed 4 bases, and the junction held 5 bases outside the gene matches. The CDR3 covers 14 residues. CDR3 sequence reads: CASSPTGTNQPQHF. CDR3 DNA: TGTGCCAGCAGTCCGACAGGGACGAATCAGCCCCAGCATTTT.

This clone was detected only a few times. The chain couples TRBV4-1 to TRBJ1-4; TRBD1 matches at 7 bases. The CDR3 consists of 15 residues. With 3 bases clipped from V and 8 bases from J, the junction kept 9 bases outside the gene matches. Germline CDR1 reads MGHRA; CDR2 reads YSYEKL. CDR3 DNA: TGCGCCAGCAGCCATTCTACAGGGGTGGGGGAAAAACTGTTTTTT. Translating gives CASSHSTGVGEKLFF.

The DNA of the CDR3 is TGTGCCAGCTCACCATGGGGCAGGGGAGACACTGAAGCTTTCTTT. Its protein is CASSPWGRGDTEAFF. This chain connects TRBV18 to TRBJ1-1; D perhaps matches TRBD1 (6 bases). Trimming removed 2 bases from V and 3 bases from J, with 13 bases in between. CDR3 length: 15 amino acids. Looked up from germline, CDR1 is KGHSH and CDR2 is LQKENI.

The gene calls are TRBV5-1 and TRBJ1-4; D is undetermined. The V end lost 4 bases, the J end lost 3 bases, and 25 bases lay between the germline ends. This CDR3 is 19 amino acids long. From germline, CDR1 is SGHRS and CDR2 YFSETQ. The CDR3 is CASSRPGDKALRANEKLFF. The CDR3 DNA reads TGCGCCAGCAGCCGACCGGGAGACAAAGCTCTCCGGGCTAATGAAAAACTGTTTTTT.

To note about this clone: The sample has other DNA sequences that encode this CDR3 too. The chain uses TRBV18 and TRBJ2-5; the D gene is possibly TRBD2 (6 bases). There are 13 residues in the CDR3. V was clipped by 6 bases and J by 5 bases, with 13 bases between them. Per the germline V gene, CDR1 is KGHSH and CDR2 is LQKENI. CDR3 in amino acids: CASSPGGGETQYF. CDR3 in DNA: TGTGCCAGCTCCCCCGGAGGAGGGGAGACCCAGTACTTC.

This chain joins TRBV25-1 and TRBJ2-1; TRBD2 is a possible D gene (5 bases). The germline CDR1 and CDR2 sequences are MGHDK and SYGVNS. V lost 4 bases to trimming and J lost 6 bases, with 19 bases between them. This CDR3 region has 16 residues. The CDR3 region has the DNA TGTGCCAGCAGTGCCCGGGGTGGGATAGGTGTCAATGAGCAGTTCTTC. Translated: CASSARGGIGVNEQFF.

The genes are TRBV11-3 and TRBJ2-7; 7 nucleotides agree with TRBD2. V was clipped by 3 bases and J by 3 bases; unmatched bases: 5. CDR3 length: 14 residues. CDR1 is SGHNT and CDR2 is YENEEA in the germline V gene. The CDR3 bases are TGTGCCAGCAGCTTGGACGGGGGGAACTACGAGCAGTACTTC. This sequence encodes CASSLDGGNYEQYF.

The chain recombines TRBV7-3 with TRBJ2-1; 10 bases fit TRBD1. Germline V gives CDR1 SGHTA, CDR2 FQGTGA. The CDR3 runs to 15 residues. With 5 bases clipped from V and 4 bases from J, the junction kept 5 bases outside the gene matches. Here the CDR3 reads CASSRPGQGYNEQFF. DNA for the CDR3: TGTGCCAGCAGCCGACCGGGACAGGGGTACAATGAGCAGTTCTTC. The full variable domain, rest sourced from reference TRBV7-3 and TRBJ2-1, is GAGVSQTPSNKVTEKGKYVELRCDPISGHTALYWYRQSLGQGPEFLIYFQGTGAADDSGLPNDRFFAVRPEGSVSTLKIQRTERGDSAVYLCASSRPGQGYNEQFFGPGTRLTVL.

CDR3 DNA sequence: TGTGCCAGCAGCCTCCAGGGGAGGGGCACTGAAGCTTTCTTT. This translates into CASSLQGRGTEAFF. The rearrangement joins TRBV7-3 to TRBJ1-1; a weak D match, TRBD1 (6 bases). CDR1 SGHTA and CDR2 FQGTGA come from the germline V gene. CDR3 size: 14 residues. The germline V and J ends were trimmed by 5 bases and 4 bases, with 14 bases remaining between them.

CDR3 DNA: TGTGCCAGCCACTCCGGGGGACTAATTTCGAACTATGGCTACACCTTC. It specifies CASHSGGLISNYGYTF. The genes are TRBV28 and TRBJ1-2; D possibly corresponds to TRBD1 (5 bases). The germline gives CDR1 MDHEN, CDR2 SYDVKM. This CDR3 comprises 16 residues. V lost 8 bases and J lost 2, with 21 bases in between.

In DNA form, the CDR3 reads TGCAGCGTTGAAGTCGGACGGGGAAGGGATGAAAAACTGTTTTTT. This encodes CSVEVGRGRDEKLFF. The rearrangement uses TRBV29-1 and TRBJ1-4; D ambiguous. V gave up 1 base and J gave up 6 bases, with 15 bases separating them. In germline, CDR1 is SQVTM, CDR2 ANQGSEA. The CDR3 has 15 residues.

J is TRBJ1-1 and V is TRBV18; 7 bases agree with TRBD1. CDR1 is KGHSH, CDR2 LQKENI, per germline. This CDR3 spans 14 amino acids. V shed 5 bases and J 3 bases; nucleotides not matched to a gene: 6. Written as DNA, the CDR3 is TGTGCCAGCTCATCGGCCACAGGGGACACTGAAGCTTTCTTT. As protein: CASSSATGDTEAFF.

This clone was seen only a few times. The chain combines TRBV19 with TRBJ2-2, with D maybe TRBD2 (5 bases). Trimming cost V 5 bases and J 3 bases, with 7 bases left between them. The length of the CDR3 is 13 residues. Germline CDR1 reads LNHDA; CDR2 reads SQIVND (reference sequence). The CDR3 DNA reads TGTGCCAGTAGTCGGGATTACACCGGGGAGCTGTTTTTT. Encoded protein: CASSRDYTGELFF.

CDR3 sequence reads: CASSLAPGVEQYF. CDR3 coding DNA: TGCGCCAGCAGCTTGGCCCCAGGGGTCGAGCAGTACTTC. This sequence joins TRBV5-1 and TRBJ2-7; D is possibly TRBD1 (6 bases). Germline V CDR1 and CDR2: SGHRS, YFSETQ. CDR3 length: 13 amino acids. V was clipped by 0 bases and J by 6 bases, with 10 bases between them.

The chain combines TRBV7-9 with TRBJ2-7; TRBD2 agrees at 8 bases. Germline CDR1 reads SEHNR; CDR2 reads FQNEAQ (reference sequence). The trim removed 3 bases at V and 1 base at J, leaving 5 bases unmatched. The CDR3 has 15 amino acids. CDR3 nucleotides: TGTGCCAGCAGCTTCGCGGGAGGTGGGTCCTACGAGCAGTACTTC. This translates into CASSFAGGGSYEQYF.

This rearrangement joins TRBV2 to TRBJ1-6; 11 bases agree with TRBD1. The CDR3 totals 15 residues. Trimming took 6 bases from V and 9 from J; bases not matched to a gene: 7. The germline CDR1 and CDR2 sequences are SNHLY and FYNNEI. In nucleotides, the CDR3 is TGTGCCAGCAGGCCGGGACAGGGGGTATTTTCACCCCTCCACTTT. Protein sequence: CASRPGQGVFSPLHF.

J is TRBJ1-6 and V is TRBV9; 8 nucleotides align to TRBD1. With V trimmed by 0 bases and J by 7 bases, 3 bases remained unmatched. Per the germline V gene, CDR1 is SGDLS and CDR2 is YYNGEE. CDR3 length: 15 residues. CDR3 sequence: CASSVEGQGNSPLHF. CDR3 bases: TGTGCCAGCAGCGTAGAAGGACAGGGCAATTCACCCCTCCACTTT.

This clone was seen a few times. The chain recombines TRBV7-2 with TRBJ1-3, with a tentative D call TRBD1 (5 bases). This CDR3 comprises 15 residues. V shed 6 bases and J shed 3 bases, with 15 bases lying between them. CDR1 and CDR2 (germline): SGHTA, FQGNSA. CDR3 sequence (DNA): TGTGCCAGCAGTTCCGGACATCTCCTTGGAAACACCATATATTTT. This sequence encodes CASSSGHLLGNTIYF.

The chain combines TRBV28 with TRBJ2-7, with D maybe TRBD2 (7 bases). V was shortened by 4 bases and J by 5 bases, with 18 bases between the two germline ends. The CDR3 sequence is 15 residues long. Germline lookup yields CDR1 MDHEN and CDR2 SYDVKM. CDR3 in amino acids: CASSSSGAGADEQYF. In DNA form, the CDR3 reads TGTGCCAGCAGTTCATCAGGGGCGGGGGCGGACGAGCAGTACTTC.

The V call is TRBV5-1, the J call TRBJ2-2, with D maybe TRBD1 (5 bases). The V end was cut by 6 bases, the J end by 2 bases, with 11 bases between. Germline V gene data show CDR1 as SGHRS and CDR2 as YFSETQ. CDR3 length equals 14 residues. CDR3 coding DNA: TGCGCCAGCACCCTGACAGCCAACACCGGGGAGCTGTTTTTT. Its protein product is CASTLTANTGELFF.

This sequence joins TRBV7-2 and TRBJ1-2; 7 bases agree with TRBD1. This CDR3 has 12 amino acids. Germline lookup yields CDR1 SGHTA and CDR2 FQGNSA. Trimming cost V 7 bases and J 6 bases; bases outside gene matches: 5. CDR3 amino acids: CASNRGSHGYTF. The CDR3 DNA is TGTGCCAGCAACAGGGGAAGCCATGGCTACACCTTC.

This chain uses TRBV2 with TRBJ2-1, with TRBD1 identical over 7 bases. The CDR3 length is 13 residues. J lost 8 bases, V lost 4 bases, and 5 bases had no gene match. From germline, CDR1 is SNHLY and CDR2 FYNNEI. Written as DNA, the CDR3 is TGTGCCAGCAGTGCGACAGGGCTGGATGAGCAGTTCTTC. This sequence encodes CASSATGLDEQFF.

The chain couples TRBV6-2 or TRBV6-3 to TRBJ1-5; 8 bases agree with TRBD1. Germline CDR1 is MNHEY and CDR2 is SVGEGT. The V segment lost 6 bases and the J segment 0 bases; nucleotides outside the gene matches: 7. The CDR3 is made up of 16 amino acids. The DNA for the CDR3 is TGTGCCAGCAGGCCTCGGACAGGGAATAGCAATCAGCCCCAGCATTTT. Residues: CASRPRTGNSNQPQHF.

J is TRBJ1-2 and V is TRBV18, with 10 positions matching TRBD1. Germline-derived CDR1 and CDR2 are KGHSH and LQKENI. V shed 5 bases and J 8 bases; nucleotides not matched to a gene: 8. This CDR3 is built from 14 residues. CDR3 nucleotides: TGTGCCAGCTCAACGTACGGGACAGGGGACGGCTACACCTTC. It yields the protein CASSTYGTGDGYTF.

This chain connects TRBV6-5 to TRBJ1-3; D not certain. CDR3 length: 15 amino acids. Trimming removed 7 bases at V and 0 bases at J, with 13 bases between. Germline V gene sequence: CDR1 MNHEY, CDR2 SVGAGI. CDR3: CASKSTGSSGNTIYF. The DNA for the CDR3 is TGTGCCAGCAAATCCACGGGAAGCTCTGGAAACACCATATATTTT.

The chain combines TRBV7-8 with TRBJ2-3; 16 bases match TRBD2. Germline V gives CDR1 SGHVS, CDR2 FQNEAQ. V shed 2 bases and J 6 bases; nucleotides not matched to a gene: 8. The CDR3 loop spans 18 amino acids. The CDR3 nucleotides are TGTGCCAGCAGCTTAACCGTAATGGGACTAGCGGGAGGGGATACGCAGTATTTT. Encoded protein: CASSLTVMGLAGGDTQYF. Combining the CDR3 with reference TRBV7-8 and TRBJ2-3 gives the whole variable domain GAGVSQSPRYKVAKRGQDVALRCDPISGHVSLFWYQQALGQGPEFLTYFQNEAQLDKSGLPSDRFFAERPEGSVSTLKIQRTQQEDSAVYLCASSLTVMGLAGGDTQYFGPGTRLTVL.